Reported below is one TCR beta chain. Its antigen is unknown. Nothing much larger sits one base from this clone, and base qualities are not available. Whole blood was collected in K2EDTA tubes by collaborating institutions according to the institutions' own protocols. For TCRbeta analysis, collaborators shipped samples as frozen whole blood, isolated PBMCs, or DNA extracted from either of those sample types. TCRbeta CDR3 regions were amplified from genomic DNA by means of the immunoSEQ Assay, a bias-controlled multiplex PCR. The authors processed their data as follows. The number of nucleated cells in each sample was estimated by amplification of reference gene primers within the assay. To quantify the absolute abundance of each unique TCRbeta CDR3 rearrangement, sequence reads were collapsed and filtered. For each sample, productive Simpson clonality was calculated as the square root of Simpson's diversity index over productive rearrangements. TCRdb carries this immuneACCESS record with in-frame sequences only. Its versions omit some clonotypes, under half of them owing to an unresolved V gene in the studies checked, with the rest unexplained. V, J and clone size derive from that table, while D and trimming were established from the DNA sequence. The sample table contains under 200,000 clones; only one count was recorded for approximately 79% of them. The ten most abundant clones make up roughly 17% of the sample.

The CDR3 spans 17 residues, from the cysteine through the phenylalanine. CDR3 DNA is the only sequence kept; it has 51 bases, read in frame from the first base. V lost 0 bases and J lost 4 bases; the stretch between them is 18 bases long. CDR1 and CDR2 are drawn from the germline V gene (reference sequence): LNHNV, YYDKDF. These data come from a study of blood T cell repertoires in COVID-19 (dated by TCRdb to the early 2020s). For the study in its entirety: Samples covering the acute and convalescent phases of COVID-19 were provided by collaborators in the United States, Italy and Spain. Where available, HLA class I and class II types were obtained from metadata supplied by the sample provider rather than from assay-based typing. The dataset comprised deeply sampled blood TCRbeta repertoires from subjects exposed to, actively infected with, or recovered from COVID-19. Nearly every sample came with metadata listing a de-identified subject ID, COVID-19 status, age in years and sex. A freely available public database, intended as a resource for researchers studying the immune response to SARS-CoV-2, is where the repertoires were released. The prospective study material was composed of cDNA or gDNA derived from T cells, B-cell-depleted T cells, or PBMCs. Samples came from the ongoing ImmuneRACE study (first 160 participants) plus 1,254 subjects from 6 global collaborators.

The full study reports these points: The amount of clinical and demographic metadata varied by source and participant and was provided uncurated.

The sample comprised peripheral blood. The sequence links TRBV15 to TRBJ2-5; a weak D assignment points to TRBD2 (6 bases agree). This sequence was found in a man between 60 and 75 years old with active or convalescent COVID-19. The CDR3 protein sequence reads: CATSRDSGRDIPETQYF. The DNA reads TGTGCCACCAGCAGAGATAGCGGCAGGGATATTCCAGAGACCCAGTACTTC. Where the CDR3 stops, the reference TRBV15 and TRBJ2-5 genes take over; the full variable domain is DAMVIQNPRYQVTQFGKPVTLSCSQTLNHNVMYWYQQKSSQAPKLLFHYYDKDFNNEADTPDNFQSRRPNTSFCFLDIRSPGLGDTAMYLCATSRDSGRDIPETQYFGPGTRLLVL.